The 24 T cell receptor beta chains in this list originate from one sample, sequenced in a study of cytomegalovirus exposure and HLA in healthy donors. The PCR had 60 Vbeta and 13 Jbeta primers. Sequencing was performed with immunoSEQ multiplex PCR; in TCRdb, only in-frame clones are kept and a portion is missing. The sample comprises 100,000 to 150,000 clones, around three quarters of which are singletons, and around 3.9% rests with the top ten. The specimen was PBMCs. The origin of the receptors is a man aged 40-49 years in good health and CMV-seronegative.

The V call is TRBV9, the J call TRBJ1-6; 7 positions agree with TRBD1. The CDR3 has 14 amino acids. From germline, CDR1 is SGDLS and CDR2 YYNGEE. Losses at the gene ends were 0 bases for V and 14 bases for J; bases not matched to a gene: 8. The CDR3 bases are TGTGCCAGCAGCGTAGGACAGGGAACTTTGTCCCTCCACTTT. It translates to CASSVGQGTLSLHF.

The chain combines TRBV4-3 with TRBJ1-5, with TRBD1 matching over 9 bases. The junction had 7 bases not matched to a gene; V was cut back by 4 bases and J by 6 bases. The V gene's germline CDR1 is LGHNA and CDR2 YSLEER. The CDR3 is 15 residues long. The CDR3 DNA reads TGCGCCAGCAGCCTTTCGGACAGGGGAGGTCAGCCCCAGCATTTT. It translates to CASSLSDRGGQPQHF.

The chain carries TRBV28 and TRBJ1-6; 9 positions match TRBD1. CDR3 length equals 15 residues. The V gene end was trimmed by 7 bases and the J gene end by 6 bases; junction bases not matched to a gene: 7. Germline assignment: CDR1 MDHEN and CDR2 SYDVKM. The CDR3 sequence: CASTPTGGVNSPLHF. Written as DNA, the CDR3 is TGTGCCAGCACCCCTACAGGGGGCGTTAATTCACCCCTCCACTTT.

This clone has only a few counts. Germline and junction disagree at one end, which may indicate a read error. The rearrangement links TRBV5-4 to TRBJ2-7; 8 bases are a match to TRBD1. This CDR3 has 13 amino acids. Germline-derived CDR1 and CDR2 are SGHNT and YYREEE (reference sequence). This CDR3 is CASSQLDRDEQYF. CDR3 bases: TGCGCCAGCAGCCAATTGGACAGGGACGAGCAGTACTTC.

The gene calls are TRBV7-3 and TRBJ2-1; D uncertain. The CDR3 spans 13 residues. Trimming removed 0 bases at V and 7 bases at J, with 7 bases between. Germline V gene sequence: CDR1 SGHTA, CDR2 FQGTGA. CDR3 DNA sequence: TGTGCCAGCAGCTTAACTGCTATGAATGAGCAGTTCTTC. Translation gives CASSLTAMNEQFF. Using reference TRBV7-3 and TRBJ2-1 for the parts outside the CDR3, the full variable domain is GAGVSQTPSNKVTEKGKYVELRCDPISGHTALYWYRQSLGQGPEFLIYFQGTGAADDSGLPNDRFFAVRPEGSVSTLKIQRTERGDSAVYLCASSLTAMNEQFFGPGTRLTVL.

The V call is TRBV6-6, the J call TRBJ2-1; possibly TRBD1 for D (6 bases). The V and J ends lost 5 bases and 4 bases respectively, with 9 bases between them. The CDR3 totals 13 residues. The germline V gene has CDR1 MNHNY and CDR2 SVGAGI (reference sequence). This CDR3 is CASSPDRYNEQFF. CDR3 coding DNA: TGTGCCAGCAGTCCGGACAGATACAATGAGCAGTTCTTC.

V is TRBV4-1 and J is TRBJ2-2, with D maybe TRBD1 (5 bases). Trimming took 0 bases from V and 1 from J, leaving 12 bases between them. In germline, CDR1 is MGHRA, CDR2 YSYEKL. CDR3 size: 17 residues. This CDR3 reads CASSQDTVDRNTGELFF. The CDR3 nucleotides read TGCGCCAGCAGCCAAGATACGGTCGACAGGAACACCGGGGAGCTGTTTTTT.

The chain is built from TRBV11-3 and TRBJ2-6, with no clear D. CDR3 length: 14 residues. From germline, CDR1 is SGHNT and CDR2 YENEEA. V lost 6 bases to trimming and J lost 9 bases, with 15 bases between them. CDR3 DNA: TGTGCCAGCAGTGCTGGCGGTAATGACAACGTCCTGACTTTC. Amino acids: CASSAGGNDNVLTF.

The rearrangement uses TRBV5-4 and TRBJ2-5; no clear D gene. Trimming removed 1 base from V and 4 bases from J, with 8 bases in between. Germline V gene lookup returns CDR1 SGHNT and CDR2 YYREEE (reference sequence). This CDR3 has 13 residues. CDR3 loop: CASSLPGGETQYF. The CDR3 region has the DNA TGTGCCAGCAGCTTGCCAGGTGGAGAGACCCAGTACTTC.

The CDR3 sequence: CASSFQQGRGWDTQYF. The CDR3 nucleotides are TGTGCCAGCAGCTTTCAACAGGGGCGGGGATGGGATACGCAGTATTTT. The chain is built from TRBV7-2 and TRBJ2-3, with D perhaps matching TRBD1 (7 bases). Looked up from germline, CDR1 is SGHTA and CDR2 is FQGNSA. Trimming left V 3 bases short and J 6 bases short, with 19 bases between. This CDR3 is built from 16 residues.

The rearrangement uses TRBV4-2 and TRBJ2-7; 12 bases map to TRBD2. Per the germline V gene, CDR1 is LGHNA and CDR2 is YNFKEQ. CDR3 size: 17 residues. The trim removed 2 bases at V and 3 bases at J, leaving 8 bases unmatched. CDR3 loop: CASSQSLSLAGGYEQYF. The CDR3 nucleotides are TGTGCCAGCAGCCAAAGCCTTTCACTAGCGGGGGGCTACGAGCAGTACTTC.

As to this clone: At one of its ends the junction is not consistent with the germline gene, which may arise from a read error. The chain carries TRBV7-9 and TRBJ2-7; TRBD2 matches at 13 bases. The CDR3 runs to 18 residues. Germline V gene data show CDR1 as SEHNR and CDR2 as FQNEAQ (reference sequence). Written as DNA, the CDR3 is TGTTCCAGCAGCACCCCGGGACTAGCGGGGACGAGCTCCTACGAGCAGTACTTC. It yields the protein CSSSTPGLAGTSSYEQYF.

The V call is TRBV29-1, the J call TRBJ2-7; D unresolved. This CDR3 is built from 13 residues. Trimming cost V 4 bases and J 4 bases, with 14 bases left between them. The germline V gene has CDR1 SQVTM and CDR2 ANQGSEA. This CDR3 reads CSVVGQVKYEQYF. DNA of the CDR3: TGCAGCGTTGTCGGTCAGGTAAAGTACGAGCAGTACTTC.

The rearrangement joins TRBV28 to TRBJ1-3; D is undetermined. Trimming took 7 bases from V and 0 from J, leaving 4 bases between them. In germline, CDR1 is MDHEN, CDR2 SYDVKM. This CDR3 has 12 residues. The DNA for the CDR3 is TGTGCCAGCACCCACTCTGGAAACACCATATATTTT. Its translation is CASTHSGNTIYF. Full variable domain (missing parts from reference TRBV28 and TRBJ1-3): DVKVTQSSRYLVKRTGEKVFLECVQDMDHENMFWYRQDPGLGLRLIYFSYDVKMKEKGDIPEGYSVSREKKERFSLILESASTNQTSMYLCASTHSGNTIYFGEGSWLTVV.

About this clone: Other DNA sequences within the sample encode an identical CDR3. The J gene is TRBJ2-7, the V gene TRBV28; no clear D. The germline CDR1 and CDR2 sequences are MDHEN and SYDVKM. This CDR3 has 11 residues. V was cut by 4 bases and J by 3 bases, with 4 bases left in between. The CDR3 spells CASSSSYEQYF. DNA for the CDR3: TGTGCCAGCAGTTCGAGCTACGAGCAGTACTTC.

The chain carries TRBV5-1 and TRBJ1-4; 7 nucleotides agree with TRBD1. The trim removed 4 bases at V and 6 bases at J, leaving 6 bases unmatched. Germline values: CDR1 SGHRS, CDR2 YFSETQ. The CDR3 is made up of 14 amino acids. The CDR3 protein is CASSVDGTDEKLFF. The CDR3 nucleotides are TGCGCCAGCAGCGTCGATGGGACAGATGAAAAACTGTTTTTT.

This clone has a single count. The chain recombines TRBV28 with TRBJ1-5; TRBD1 is a possible D gene (6 bases). CDR1 is MDHEN, CDR2 SYDVKM, per germline. This CDR3 spans 14 amino acids. Deletions cut 3 bases from V and 4 bases from J, with 10 bases between. The CDR3 is CASSLDSRNQPQHF. CDR3 nucleotides: TGTGCCAGCAGTTTGGACAGTCGAAATCAGCCCCAGCATTTT.

The chain combines TRBV29-1 with TRBJ1-6; maybe TRBD1 (5 bases). The CDR3 totals 15 residues. V lost 6 bases and J 0 bases, leaving 12 bases between the germline ends. CDR1 and CDR2 from the germline V gene are SQVTM and ANQGSEA. The CDR3 sequence is CSVRRDSSYNSPLHF. The CDR3 region has the DNA TGCAGCGTCCGAAGAGACAGCTCCTATAATTCACCCCTCCACTTT.

The chain has TRBV7-8 and TRBJ1-5; a weak D match, TRBD1 (5 bases). V was trimmed by 5 bases and J by 6 bases, leaving 26 bases between them. The CDR3 totals 18 residues. Germline V CDR1 and CDR2: SGHVS, FQNEAQ. The CDR3 reads CASSPTDFFDSRGQPQHF. In DNA form, the CDR3 reads TGTGCCAGCAGCCCGACAGACTTCTTTGACAGCCGTGGTCAGCCCCAGCATTTT.

The genes are TRBV20-1 and TRBJ1-1; D may be TRBD1 (5 bases). Germline V lookup: CDR1 DFQATT, CDR2 SNEGSKA (reference sequence). V lost 3 bases and J 12 bases, leaving 14 bases between the germline ends. This CDR3 comprises 11 residues. CDR3 in DNA: TGCAGTGCTAGCCCTCAGGGTAGGACTTTCTTT. Residues: CSASPQGRTFF.

Only one count was recorded for this clone. This sequence joins TRBV7-2 and TRBJ2-5; 8 positions match TRBD2. The J segment lost 5 bases and the V segment lost 3 bases, leaving 8 bases of the junction unmatched. Germline lookup yields CDR1 SGHTA and CDR2 FQGNSA. This CDR3 has 15 amino acids. This CDR3 reads CASSFSGTWGETQYF. Here the CDR3 DNA reads TGTGCCAGCAGCTTTAGCGGGACCTGGGGGGAGACCCAGTACTTC.

This chain links TRBV9 with TRBJ1-1; D not certain. The germline gives CDR1 SGDLS, CDR2 YYNGEE. The CDR3 is made up of 14 amino acids. Trimming took off 6 bases at V and 1 base at J, with 13 bases between the two ends. The CDR3 sequence: CASTQSLQNTEAFF. The DNA of the CDR3 is TGTGCCAGCACCCAATCACTCCAGAACACTGAAGCTTTCTTT.

The chain carries TRBV29-1 and TRBJ2-7; D gene uncertain. Trimming cost V 0 bases and J 3 bases, with 12 bases left between them. The CDR3 runs to 14 residues. Germline V gives CDR1 SQVTM, CDR2 ANQGSEA. In DNA, the CDR3 is TGCAGCGTTGAAGAGGGTACGCGGAACTACGAGCAGTACTTC. It translates to CSVEEGTRNYEQYF.

This clone was found once. This same CDR3 is encoded by further DNA sequences in the sample. J is TRBJ1-3 and V is TRBV27; 9 bases line up with TRBD1. The CDR3 is 14 residues long. The germline CDR1 and CDR2 sequences are MNHEY and SMNVEV (reference sequence). J was trimmed by 4 bases and V by 5 bases; bases with no gene match: 3. In nucleotides, the CDR3 is TGTGCCAGCAGTAGGGACAGGGACGGAAACACCATATATTTT. It specifies CASSRDRDGNTIYF.